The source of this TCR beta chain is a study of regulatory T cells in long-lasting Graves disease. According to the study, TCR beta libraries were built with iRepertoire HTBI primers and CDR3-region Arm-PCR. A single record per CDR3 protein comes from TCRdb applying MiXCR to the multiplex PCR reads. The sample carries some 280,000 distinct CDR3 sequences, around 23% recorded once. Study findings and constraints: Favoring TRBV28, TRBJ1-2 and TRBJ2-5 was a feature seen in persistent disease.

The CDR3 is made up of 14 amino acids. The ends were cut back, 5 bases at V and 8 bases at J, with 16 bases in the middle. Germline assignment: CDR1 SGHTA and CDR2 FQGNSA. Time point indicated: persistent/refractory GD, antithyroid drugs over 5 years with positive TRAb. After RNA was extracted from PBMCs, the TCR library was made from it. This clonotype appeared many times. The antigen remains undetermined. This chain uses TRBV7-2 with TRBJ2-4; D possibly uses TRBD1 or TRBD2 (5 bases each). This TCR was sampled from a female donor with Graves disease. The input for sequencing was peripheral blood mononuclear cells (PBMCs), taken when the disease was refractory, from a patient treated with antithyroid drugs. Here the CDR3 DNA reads TGTGCCAGCAGCGTCACCGGGACCTCGGACATTCAGTACTTC. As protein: CASSVTGTSDIQYF.